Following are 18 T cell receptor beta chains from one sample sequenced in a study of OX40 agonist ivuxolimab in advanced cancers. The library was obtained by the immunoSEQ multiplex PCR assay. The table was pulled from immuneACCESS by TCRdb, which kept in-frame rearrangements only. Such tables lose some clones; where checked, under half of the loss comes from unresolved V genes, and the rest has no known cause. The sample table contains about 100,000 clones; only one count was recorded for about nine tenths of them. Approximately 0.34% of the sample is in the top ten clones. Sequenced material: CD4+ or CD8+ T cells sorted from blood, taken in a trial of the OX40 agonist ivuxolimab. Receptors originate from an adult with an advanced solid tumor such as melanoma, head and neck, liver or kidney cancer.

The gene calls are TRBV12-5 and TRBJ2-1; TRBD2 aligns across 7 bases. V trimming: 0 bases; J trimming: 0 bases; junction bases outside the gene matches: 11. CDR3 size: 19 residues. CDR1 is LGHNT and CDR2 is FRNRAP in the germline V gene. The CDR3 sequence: CASGLVRASGLSSYNEQFF. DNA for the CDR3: TGTGCTAGTGGTTTGGTACGGGCTAGCGGTCTAAGCTCCTACAATGAGCAGTTCTTC.

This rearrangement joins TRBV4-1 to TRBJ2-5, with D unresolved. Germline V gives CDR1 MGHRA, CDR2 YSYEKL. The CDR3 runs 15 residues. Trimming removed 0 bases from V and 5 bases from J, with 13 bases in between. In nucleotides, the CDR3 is TGCGCCAGCAGCCAAGAAGGCCAGCTGGGGGAGACCCAGTACTTC. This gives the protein CASSQEGQLGETQYF.

The CDR3 region has the DNA TGCGCCAGCAGCCAGCGGACAGCAATGAACACTGAAGCTTTCTTT. It encodes CASSQRTAMNTEAFF. The genes are TRBV4-1 and TRBJ1-1, with D tentatively TRBD1 (6 bases). The V gene lost 3 bases and the J gene lost 0 bases, with 11 bases spanning the gap. Germline CDR1 reads MGHRA; CDR2 reads YSYEKL. The CDR3 loop spans 15 amino acids.

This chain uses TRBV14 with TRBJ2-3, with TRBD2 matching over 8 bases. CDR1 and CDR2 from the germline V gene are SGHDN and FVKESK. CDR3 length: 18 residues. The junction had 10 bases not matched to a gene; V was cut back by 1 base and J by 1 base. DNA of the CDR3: TGTGCCAGCAGCCAAGTTTTTGGGAGCGGGAGTGGCACAGATACGCAGTATTTT. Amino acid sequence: CASSQVFGSGSGTDTQYF.

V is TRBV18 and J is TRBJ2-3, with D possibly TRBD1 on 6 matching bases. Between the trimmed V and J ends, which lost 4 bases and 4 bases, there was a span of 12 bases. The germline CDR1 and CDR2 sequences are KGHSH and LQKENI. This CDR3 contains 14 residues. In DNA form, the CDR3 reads TGTGCCAGCTCACTTATGGGGGCTCCAGATACGCAGTATTTT. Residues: CASSLMGAPDTQYF.

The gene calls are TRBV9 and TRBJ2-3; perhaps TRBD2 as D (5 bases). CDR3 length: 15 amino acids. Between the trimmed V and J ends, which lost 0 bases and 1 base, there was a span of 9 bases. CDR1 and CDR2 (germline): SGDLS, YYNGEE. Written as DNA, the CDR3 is TGTGCCAGCAGCGTAGGGAGTAGCGGCACAGATACGCAGTATTTT. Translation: CASSVGSSGTDTQYF.

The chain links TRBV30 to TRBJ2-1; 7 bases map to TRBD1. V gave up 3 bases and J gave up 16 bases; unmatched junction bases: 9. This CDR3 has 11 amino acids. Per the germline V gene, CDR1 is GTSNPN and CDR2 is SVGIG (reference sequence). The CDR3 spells CAWRTGQAYFF. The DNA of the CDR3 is TGTGCCTGGAGGACCGGACAGGCGTATTTCTTC.

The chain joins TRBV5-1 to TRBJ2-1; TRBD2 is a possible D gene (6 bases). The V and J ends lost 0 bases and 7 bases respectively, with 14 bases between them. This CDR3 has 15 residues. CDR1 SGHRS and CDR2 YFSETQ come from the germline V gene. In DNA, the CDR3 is TGCGCCAGCAGCTTGGGGAGGACTACGGGGAATGAGCAGTTCTTC. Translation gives CASSLGRTTGNEQFF.

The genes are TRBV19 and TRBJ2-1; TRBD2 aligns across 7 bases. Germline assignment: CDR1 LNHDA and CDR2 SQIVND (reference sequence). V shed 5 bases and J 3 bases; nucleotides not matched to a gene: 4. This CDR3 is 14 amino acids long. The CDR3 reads CASSPSGNYNEQFF. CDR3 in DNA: TGTGCCAGTAGTCCTAGCGGAAACTACAATGAGCAGTTCTTC. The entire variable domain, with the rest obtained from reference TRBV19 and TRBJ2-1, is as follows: DGGITQSPKYLFRKEGQNVTLSCEQNLNHDAMYWYRQDPGQGLRLIYYSQIVNDFQKGDIAEGYSVSREKKESFPLTVTSAQKNPTAFYLCASSPSGNYNEQFFGPGTRLTVL.

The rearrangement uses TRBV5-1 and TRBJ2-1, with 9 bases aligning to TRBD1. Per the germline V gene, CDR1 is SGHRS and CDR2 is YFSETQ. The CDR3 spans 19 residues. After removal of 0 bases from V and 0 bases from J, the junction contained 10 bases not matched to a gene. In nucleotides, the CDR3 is TGCGCCAGCAGCTTGGCCGGCGGCACAGGGGGCGGCTCCTACAATGAGCAGTTCTTC. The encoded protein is CASSLAGGTGGGSYNEQFF.

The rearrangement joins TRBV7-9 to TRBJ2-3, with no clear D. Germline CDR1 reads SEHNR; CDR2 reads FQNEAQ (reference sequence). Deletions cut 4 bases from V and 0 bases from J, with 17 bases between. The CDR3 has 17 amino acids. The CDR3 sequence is CASSSGRNLLSTDTQYF. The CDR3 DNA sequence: TGTGCCAGCAGCTCAGGACGGAACCTCCTTAGCACAGATACGCAGTATTTT.

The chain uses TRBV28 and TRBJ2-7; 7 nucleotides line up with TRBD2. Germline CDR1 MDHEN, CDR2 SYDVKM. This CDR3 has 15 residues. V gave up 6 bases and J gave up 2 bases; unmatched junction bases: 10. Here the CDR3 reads CASRADRLAPYEQYF. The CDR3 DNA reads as TGTGCCAGCAGGGCAGATAGACTAGCCCCCTACGAGCAGTACTTC. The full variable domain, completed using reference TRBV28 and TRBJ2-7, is DVKVTQSSRYLVKRTGEKVFLECVQDMDHENMFWYRQDPGLGLRLIYFSYDVKMKEKGDIPEGYSVSREKKERFSLILESASTNQTSMYLCASRADRLAPYEQYFGPGTRLTVT.

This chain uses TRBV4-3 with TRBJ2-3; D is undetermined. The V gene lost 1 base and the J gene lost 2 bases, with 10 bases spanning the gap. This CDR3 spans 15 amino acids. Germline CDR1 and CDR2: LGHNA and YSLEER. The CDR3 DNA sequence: TGCGCCAGCAGCCAAGCGTCTGGTTTCACAGATACGCAGTATTTT. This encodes CASSQASGFTDTQYF.

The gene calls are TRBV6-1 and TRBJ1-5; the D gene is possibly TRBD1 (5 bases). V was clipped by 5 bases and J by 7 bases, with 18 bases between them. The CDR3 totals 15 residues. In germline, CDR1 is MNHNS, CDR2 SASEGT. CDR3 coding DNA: TGTGCCAGCAGTAGCGCGCCAGGGAATTACCAGCCCCAGCATTTT. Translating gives CASSSAPGNYQPQHF.

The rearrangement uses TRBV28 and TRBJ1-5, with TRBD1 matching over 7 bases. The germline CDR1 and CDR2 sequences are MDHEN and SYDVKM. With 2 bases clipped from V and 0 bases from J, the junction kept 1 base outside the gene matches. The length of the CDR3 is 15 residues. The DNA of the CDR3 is TGTGCCAGCAGTTTAGGGACAGTTAGCAATCAGCCCCAGCATTTT. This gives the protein CASSLGTVSNQPQHF.

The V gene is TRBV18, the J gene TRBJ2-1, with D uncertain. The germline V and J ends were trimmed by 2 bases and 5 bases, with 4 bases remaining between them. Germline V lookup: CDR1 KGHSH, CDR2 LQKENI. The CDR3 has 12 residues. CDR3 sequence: CASSPGNNEQFF. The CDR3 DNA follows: TGTGCCAGCTCACCAGGGAACAATGAGCAGTTCTTC.

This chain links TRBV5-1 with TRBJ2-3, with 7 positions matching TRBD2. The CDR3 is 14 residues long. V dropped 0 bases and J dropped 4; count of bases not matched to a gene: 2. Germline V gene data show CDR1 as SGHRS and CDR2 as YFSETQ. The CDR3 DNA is TGCGCCAGCAGCTTGGGGGGAGGGCCAGATACGCAGTATTTT. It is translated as CASSLGGGPDTQYF.

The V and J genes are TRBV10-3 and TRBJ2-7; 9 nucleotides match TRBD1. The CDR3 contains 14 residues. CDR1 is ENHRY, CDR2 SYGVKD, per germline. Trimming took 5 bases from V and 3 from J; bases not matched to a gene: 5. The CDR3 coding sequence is TGTGCCATCAGTAACACGGGACAGGGCTACGAGCAGTACTTC. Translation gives CAISNTGQGYEQYF.